The rows below give T cell receptor beta chains drawn from one sample of a study of identical twins. TCRdb redid the calling of the 5' RACE reads with MiXCR, one entry per CDR3 protein. The sample carries about 1.7 million distinct CDR3 sequences, about 30% recorded once. The specimen was cord blood. The receptors come from a newborn girl in good health. CDR3s include the opening cysteine and the closing phenylalanine or tryptophan. The D gene is left open where the match is weak. Size is omitted from some rows. Given values are once, few, many or a class for expanded clones.

j_call,d_call,clone_size,v_call,cdr3_aa,cdr3_nt
TRBJ1-1,.,.,TRBV18,CASSPPVQGNTEAFF,TGTGCCAGCTCACCACCGGTCCAGGGGAACACTGAAGCTTTCTTT
TRBJ2-1,TRBD2,few,TRBV6-2/TRBV6-3,CASSVGLAGSREQFF,TGTGCCAGCAGTGTGGGTCTAGCGGGGTCTAGGGAGCAGTTCTTC
TRBJ2-3,TRBD2,.,TRBV6-5,CASSYSSYTSGRATDTQYF,TGTGCCAGCAGTTACTCATCCTATACTAGCGGGAGGGCCACAGATACGCAGTATTTT
TRBJ1-1,.,few,TRBV20-1,CSALRPMNTEAFF,TGCAGTGCTCTACGACCCATGAACACTGAAGCTTTCTTT
TRBJ2-1,.,once,TRBV7-2,CASSSPHHYEQFF,TGTGCCAGCAGCTCTCCGCACCACTACGAGCAGTTCTTC
TRBJ2-1,TRBD2,.,TRBV4-2,CASSLSWYSGGYEQFF,TGTGCCAGCAGTCTCTCGTGGTATAGCGGGGGTTATGAGCAGTTCTTC
TRBJ1-5,TRBD1,.,TRBV20-1,CSAQMTGGWNQPQHF,TGCAGTGCACAAATGACAGGGGGCTGGAATCAGCCCCAGCATTTT
TRBJ1-5,TRBD1,.,TRBV24-1,CATSDRTGLGNPPQHF,TGTGCCACCAGTGACCGGACAGGGTTGGGCAATCCGCCCCAGCATTTT
TRBJ1-4,.,few,TRBV30,CAWSVIAPNEKLFF,TGTGCCTGGAGTGTTATAGCTCCTAATGAAAAACTGTTTTTT
TRBJ1-4,TRBD1,few,TRBV3-1,CASSQAGTGKEKLFF,TGTGCCAGCAGCCAAGCCGGGACAGGGAAGGAAAAACTGTTTTTT